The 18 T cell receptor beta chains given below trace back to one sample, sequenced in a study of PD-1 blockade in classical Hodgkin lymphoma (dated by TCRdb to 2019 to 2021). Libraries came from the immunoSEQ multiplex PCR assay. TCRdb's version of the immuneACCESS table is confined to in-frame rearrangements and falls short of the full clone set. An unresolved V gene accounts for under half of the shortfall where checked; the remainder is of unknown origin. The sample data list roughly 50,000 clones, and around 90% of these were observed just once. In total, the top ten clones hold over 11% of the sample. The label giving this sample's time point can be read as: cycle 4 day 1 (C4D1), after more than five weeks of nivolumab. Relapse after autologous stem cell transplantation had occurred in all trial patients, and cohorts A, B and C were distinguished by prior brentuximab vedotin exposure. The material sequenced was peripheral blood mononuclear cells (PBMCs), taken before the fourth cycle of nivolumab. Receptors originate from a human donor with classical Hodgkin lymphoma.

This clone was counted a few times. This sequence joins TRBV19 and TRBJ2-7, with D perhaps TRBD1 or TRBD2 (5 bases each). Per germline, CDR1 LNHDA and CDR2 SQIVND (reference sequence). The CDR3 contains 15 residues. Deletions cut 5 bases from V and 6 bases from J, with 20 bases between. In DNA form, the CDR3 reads TGTGCCAGTAGTGCCCGACCGAGGGGTAGTAGCGAGCAGTACTTC. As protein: CASSARPRGSSEQYF.

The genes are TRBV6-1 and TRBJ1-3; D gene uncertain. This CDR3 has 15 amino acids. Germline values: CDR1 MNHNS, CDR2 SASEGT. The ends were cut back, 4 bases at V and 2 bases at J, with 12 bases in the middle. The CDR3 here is CASSGRRTTGNTIYF. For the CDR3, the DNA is TGTGCCAGCAGTGGGCGTAGAACGACTGGAAACACCATATATTTT.

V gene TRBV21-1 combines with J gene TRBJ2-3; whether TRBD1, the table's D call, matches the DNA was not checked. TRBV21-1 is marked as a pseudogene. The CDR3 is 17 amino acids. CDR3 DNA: TGTGCCAGCAGCACTCAAGGACAGGGTTTTTCTGCAGATACGCAGTATTTT. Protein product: CASSTQGQGFSADTQYF.

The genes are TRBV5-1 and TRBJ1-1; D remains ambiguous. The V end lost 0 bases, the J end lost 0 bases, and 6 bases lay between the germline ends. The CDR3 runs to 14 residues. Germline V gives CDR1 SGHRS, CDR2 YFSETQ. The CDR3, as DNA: TGCGCCAGCAGCTTGGTCGGAGTGAACACTGAAGCTTTCTTT. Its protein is CASSLVGVNTEAFF.

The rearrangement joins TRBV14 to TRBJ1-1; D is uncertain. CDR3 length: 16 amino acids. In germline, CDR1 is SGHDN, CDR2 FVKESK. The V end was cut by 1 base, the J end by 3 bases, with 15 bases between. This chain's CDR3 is CASSQAPNLWDTEAFF. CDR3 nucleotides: TGTGCCAGCAGCCAAGCCCCTAACCTCTGGGACACTGAAGCTTTCTTT. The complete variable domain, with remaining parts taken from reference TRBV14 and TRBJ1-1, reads EAGVTQFPSHSVIEKGQTVTLRCDPISGHDNLYWYRRVMGKEIKFLLHFVKESKQDESGMPNNRFLAERTGGTYSTLKVQPAELEDSGVYFCASSQAPNLWDTEAFFGQGTRLTVV.

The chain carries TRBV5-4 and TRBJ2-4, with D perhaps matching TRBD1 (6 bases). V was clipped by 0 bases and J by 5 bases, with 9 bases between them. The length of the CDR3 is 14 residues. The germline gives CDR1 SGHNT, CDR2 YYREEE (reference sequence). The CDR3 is CASSLDRAENIQYF. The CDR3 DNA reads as TGTGCCAGCAGCTTGGACAGGGCTGAAAACATTCAGTACTTC. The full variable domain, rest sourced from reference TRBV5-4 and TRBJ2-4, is ETGVTQSPTHLIKTRGQQVTLRCSSQSGHNTVSWYQQALGQGPQFIFQYYREEENGRGNFPPRFSGLQFPNYSSELNVNALELDDSALYLCASSLDRAENIQYFGAGTRLSVL.

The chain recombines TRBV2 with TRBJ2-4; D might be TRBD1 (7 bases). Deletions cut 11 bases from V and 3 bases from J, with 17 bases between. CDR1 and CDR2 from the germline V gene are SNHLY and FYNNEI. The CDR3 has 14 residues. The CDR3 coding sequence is TGTGCCGGAAACAGGGGAGGTAACAAAAACATTCAGTACTTC. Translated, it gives CAGNRGGNKNIQYF.

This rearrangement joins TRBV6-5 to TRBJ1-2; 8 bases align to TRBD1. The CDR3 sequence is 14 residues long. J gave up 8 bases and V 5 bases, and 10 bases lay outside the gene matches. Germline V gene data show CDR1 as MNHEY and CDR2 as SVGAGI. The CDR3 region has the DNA TGTGCCAGCAGTGGGCCCGGACAGGGTTGGGGCTACACCTTC. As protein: CASSGPGQGWGYTF.

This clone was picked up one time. This CDR3 is CAWREGSAGANVLTF. CDR3 coding DNA: TGTGCCTGGAGGGAGGGCTCGGCTGGGGCCAACGTCCTGACTTTC. The chain recombines TRBV30 with TRBJ2-6, with a possible D match to TRBD2 (6 bases). Germline-derived CDR1 and CDR2 are GTSNPN and SVGIG (reference sequence). This CDR3 is built from 15 residues. Deletions cut 3 bases from V and 2 bases from J, with 11 bases between.

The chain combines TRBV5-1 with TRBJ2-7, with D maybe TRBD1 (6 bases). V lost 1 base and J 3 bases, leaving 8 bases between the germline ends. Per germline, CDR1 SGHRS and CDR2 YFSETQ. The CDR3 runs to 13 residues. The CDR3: CASSLTGFYEQYF. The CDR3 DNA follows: TGCGCCAGCAGCTTGACAGGGTTCTACGAGCAGTACTTC.

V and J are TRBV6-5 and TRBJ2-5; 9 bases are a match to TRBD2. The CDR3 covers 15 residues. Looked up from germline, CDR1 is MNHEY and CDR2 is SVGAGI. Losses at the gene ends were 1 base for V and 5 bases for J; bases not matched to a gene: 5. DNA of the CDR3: TGTGCCAGCAGTTACTTAGGGACTAGCAGTGAGACCCAGTACTTC. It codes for CASSYLGTSSETQYF.

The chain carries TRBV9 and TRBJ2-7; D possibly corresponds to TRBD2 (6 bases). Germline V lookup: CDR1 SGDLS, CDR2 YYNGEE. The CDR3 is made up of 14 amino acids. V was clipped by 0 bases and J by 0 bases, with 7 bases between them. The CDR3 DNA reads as TGTGCCAGCAGCGTAGTCGGGGGCTCCTACGAGCAGTACTTC. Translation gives CASSVVGGSYEQYF.

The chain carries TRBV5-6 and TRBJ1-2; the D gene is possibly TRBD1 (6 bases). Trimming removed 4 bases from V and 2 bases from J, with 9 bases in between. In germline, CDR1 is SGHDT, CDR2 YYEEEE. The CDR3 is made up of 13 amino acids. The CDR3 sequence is CASSPDRNYGYTF. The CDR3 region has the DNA TGTGCCAGCAGCCCGGACAGAAACTATGGCTACACCTTC.

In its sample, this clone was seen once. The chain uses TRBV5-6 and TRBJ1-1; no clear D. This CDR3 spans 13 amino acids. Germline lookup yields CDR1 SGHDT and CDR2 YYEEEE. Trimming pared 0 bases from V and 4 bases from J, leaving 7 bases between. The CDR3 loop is CASSLGVGTEAFF. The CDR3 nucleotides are TGTGCCAGCAGCTTGGGGGTGGGCACTGAAGCTTTCTTT.

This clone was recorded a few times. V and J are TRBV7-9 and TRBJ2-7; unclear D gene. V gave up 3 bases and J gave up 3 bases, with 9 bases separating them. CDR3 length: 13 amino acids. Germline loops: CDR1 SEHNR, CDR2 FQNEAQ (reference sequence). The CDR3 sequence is CASSFHSNYEQYF. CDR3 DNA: TGTGCCAGCAGCTTTCACAGTAACTACGAGCAGTACTTC.

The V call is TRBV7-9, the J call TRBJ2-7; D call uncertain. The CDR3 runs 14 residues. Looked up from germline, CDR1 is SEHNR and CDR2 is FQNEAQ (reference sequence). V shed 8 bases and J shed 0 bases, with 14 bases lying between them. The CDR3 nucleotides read TGTGCCAGCGGCGAAACACACCGCTCCTACGAGCAGTACTTC. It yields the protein CASGETHRSYEQYF.

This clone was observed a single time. The CDR3: CASSLRRDPRRTQYF. The CDR3 DNA reads TGTGCCAGCAGCTTGCGCCGGGATCCGAGGAGGACCCAGTACTTC. The chain combines TRBV5-6 with TRBJ2-5; a weak D match, TRBD2 (5 bases). Germline V gene lookup returns CDR1 SGHDT and CDR2 YYEEEE. Trimming left V 1 base short and J 7 bases short, with 17 bases between. There are 15 residues in the CDR3.

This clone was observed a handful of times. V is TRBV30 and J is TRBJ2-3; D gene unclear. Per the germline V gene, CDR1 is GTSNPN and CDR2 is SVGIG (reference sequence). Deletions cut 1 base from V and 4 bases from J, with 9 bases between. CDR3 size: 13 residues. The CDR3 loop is CAWSGGWADTQYF. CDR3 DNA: TGTGCCTGGAGTGGGGGTTGGGCAGATACGCAGTATTTT.